This T cell receptor (beta chain) was documented in a study of vaccination and CD4 T cells after COVID-19. Study-wide background: Convalescent patients gave post-COVID blood a median roughly 96 days post-diagnosis, range 35 to 161. The peptides that stimulated the cells were overlapping spike peptides from SARS-CoV-2, HCoV-NL63, HCoV-OC43 and HCoV-229E.

The V end was cut by 7 bases, the J end by 4 bases, with 19 bases between. The CDR3 has 15 residues. Oncomine TCR Beta short-read sequencing was applied to DNA from cultured CD4+ T cells. Genomic DNA was taken out of cultured CD4+ T cells by extraction. One entry per CDR3 protein results from TCRdb running MiXCR on the PCR reads. This sample has fewer than 25,000 distinct CDR3 sequences, with nearly 50% found just once. Treatment given: approximately 10-day PBMC culture with coronavirus spike peptide pools or control peptides (ViraFEST assay). Peptide pool stimulation in ViraFEST expanded antigen-specific T cells, whose TCRs were then sequenced. This clonotype was seen only a few times. What it recognizes is unknown.

Source material: CD4+ T cells from blood, cultured in vitro. The source is a human donor who had recovered from COVID-19. The V gene is TRBV12-3 or TRBV12-4, the J gene TRBJ1-1; D uncertain. The CDR3, as DNA: TGTGCCAGCACGGGTGGCAGCCCTTTTACCACTGAAGCTTTCTTT. Its protein product is CASTGGSPFTTEAFF.